The following is a T cell receptor beta chain sequence with its context. Its antigen remains unidentified. Sequenced by immunoSEQ multiplex PCR; TCRdb stores in-frame clones only, minus some. The sample yields 120,000 or so clones, about 92% seen once. Per the germline V gene, CDR1 is LNHNV and CDR2 is YYDKDF (reference sequence). J lost 2 bases, V lost 1 base, and 4 bases had no gene match. The CDR3 consists of 16 residues. The sample is drawn from a study of T cell responses to AZD1222 COVID-19 vaccine. The wider study: Second-dose timings of about 4 or about 12 weeks were pooled.

The study, taken as a whole, reports: The CD4 TCRs associated with vaccination extended across spike and predominated at 160-218 and 743-854.

The TCR comes from an adult in good health. The J gene is TRBJ1-5, the V gene TRBV15; 8 nucleotides agree with TRBD1. Sequenced material: peripheral blood, taken on day 0 of AZD1222 vaccination. CDR3 sequence: CATSRAMGQGNQPQHF. The CDR3 nucleotides read TGTGCCACCAGCAGAGCTATGGGACAGGGCAATCAGCCCCAGCATTTT.